This T cell receptor (beta chain) was documented in a study of blood T cells in healthy people across ages. Overall study findings and caveats: More naive CD4+ cells and higher diversity were found in long-lived than in aged donors.

With respect to this clonotype: Antigen unknown. The final CDR3 position lacks the conserved phenylalanine or tryptophan, pointing to a likely read error.

Combining a sample-barcoded 5' primer with a J-beta primer mix, a second PCR ran for roughly 7 to 11 cycles. In TCRdb, the 5' RACE reads were re-called with MiXCR into one record per CDR3 protein. The top ten clones hold roughly 12% of a sample with roughly 1,500,000 distinct CDR3 sequences, roughly 30% of them seen once. Germline V gives CDR1 SGHRS, CDR2 YFSETQ. Trimming took off 0 bases at V and 2 bases at J, with 17 bases between the two ends. The CDR3 spans 17 residues. Sequencing was done on a sample of blood. This receptor was taken from a woman in her 30s in good health. This chain uses TRBV5-1 with TRBJ2-5; TRBD2 is a possible D gene (5 bases). The CDR3, as DNA: TGCGCCAGCAGCTTGGTGGCGGGTGGGTCTCGTCAAGAGACCCAGTACTTA. Protein: CASSLVAGGSRQETQYL.